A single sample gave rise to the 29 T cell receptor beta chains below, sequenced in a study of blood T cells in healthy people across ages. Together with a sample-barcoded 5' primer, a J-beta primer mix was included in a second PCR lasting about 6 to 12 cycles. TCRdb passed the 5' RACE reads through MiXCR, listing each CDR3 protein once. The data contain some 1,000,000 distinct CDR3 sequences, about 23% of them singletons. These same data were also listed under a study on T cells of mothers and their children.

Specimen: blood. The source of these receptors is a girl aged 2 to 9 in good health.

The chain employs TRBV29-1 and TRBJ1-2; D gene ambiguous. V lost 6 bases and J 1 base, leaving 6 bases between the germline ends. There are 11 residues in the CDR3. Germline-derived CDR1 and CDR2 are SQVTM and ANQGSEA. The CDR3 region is CSVRVNYGYTF. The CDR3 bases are TGCAGCGTAAGGGTTAACTATGGCTACACCTTC.

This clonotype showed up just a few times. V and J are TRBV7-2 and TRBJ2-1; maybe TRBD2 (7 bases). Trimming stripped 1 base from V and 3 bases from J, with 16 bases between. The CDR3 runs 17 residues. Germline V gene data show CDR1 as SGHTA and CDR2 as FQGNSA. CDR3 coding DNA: TGTGCCAGCAGCTTAGGTGTTAGGGGGGGATTCTACAATGAGCAGTTCTTC. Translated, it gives CASSLGVRGGFYNEQFF.

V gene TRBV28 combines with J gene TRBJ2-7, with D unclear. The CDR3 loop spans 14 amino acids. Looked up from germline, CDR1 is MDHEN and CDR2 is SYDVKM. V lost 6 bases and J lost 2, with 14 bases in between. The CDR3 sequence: CASSPFGLTYEQYF. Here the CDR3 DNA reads TGTGCCAGCAGCCCGTTCGGGCTAACCTACGAGCAGTACTTC.

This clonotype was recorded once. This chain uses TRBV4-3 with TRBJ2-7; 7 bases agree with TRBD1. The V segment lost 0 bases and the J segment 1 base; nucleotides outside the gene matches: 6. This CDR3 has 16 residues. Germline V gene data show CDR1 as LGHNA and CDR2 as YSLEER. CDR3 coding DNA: TGCGCCAGCAGCCAAGAAAGCCTGGGACAGTCCTACGAGCAGTACTTC. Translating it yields CASSQESLGQSYEQYF.

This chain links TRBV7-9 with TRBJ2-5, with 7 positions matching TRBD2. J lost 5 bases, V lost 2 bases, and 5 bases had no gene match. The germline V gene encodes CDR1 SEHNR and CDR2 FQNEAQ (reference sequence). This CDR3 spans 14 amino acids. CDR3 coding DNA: TGTGCCAGCAGCTTAACCACTAGCGAGGAGACCCAGTACTTC. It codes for CASSLTTSEETQYF.

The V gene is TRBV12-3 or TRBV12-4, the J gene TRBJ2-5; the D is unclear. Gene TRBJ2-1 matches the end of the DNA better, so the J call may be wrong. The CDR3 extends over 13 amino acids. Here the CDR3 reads CASSSDGSNEQFF. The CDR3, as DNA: TGTGCCAGCAGTTCGGATGGCTCCAATGAGCAGTTCTTC.

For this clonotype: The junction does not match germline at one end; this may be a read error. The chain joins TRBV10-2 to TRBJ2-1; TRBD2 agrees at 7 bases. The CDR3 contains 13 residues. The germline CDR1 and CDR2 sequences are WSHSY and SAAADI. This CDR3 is CASWEGPLRREYF. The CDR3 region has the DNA TGCGCCAGCTGGGAGGGGCCATTAAGGAGGGAGTACTTC.

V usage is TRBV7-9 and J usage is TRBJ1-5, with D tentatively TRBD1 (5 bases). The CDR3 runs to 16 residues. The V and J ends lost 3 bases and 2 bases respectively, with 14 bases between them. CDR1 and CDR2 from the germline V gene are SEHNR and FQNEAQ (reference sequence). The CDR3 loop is CASSLGWGGGNQPQHF. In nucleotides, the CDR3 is TGTGCCAGCAGCTTGGGTTGGGGGGGAGGCAATCAGCCCCAGCATTTT.

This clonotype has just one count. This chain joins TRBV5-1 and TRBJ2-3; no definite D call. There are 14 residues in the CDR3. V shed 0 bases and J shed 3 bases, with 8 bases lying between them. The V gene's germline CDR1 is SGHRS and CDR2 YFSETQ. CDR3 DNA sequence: TGCGCCAGCAGCTTGGGCTACCAAACAGATACGCAGTATTTT. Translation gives CASSLGYQTDTQYF.

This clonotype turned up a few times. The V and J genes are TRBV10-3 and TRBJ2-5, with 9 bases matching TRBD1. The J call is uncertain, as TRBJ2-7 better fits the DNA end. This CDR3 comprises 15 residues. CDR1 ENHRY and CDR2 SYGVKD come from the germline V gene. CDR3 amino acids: CAISELITGGDEQYF. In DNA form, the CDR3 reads TGTGCCATCAGTGAGCTAATAACAGGGGGCGACGAGCAGTACTTC.

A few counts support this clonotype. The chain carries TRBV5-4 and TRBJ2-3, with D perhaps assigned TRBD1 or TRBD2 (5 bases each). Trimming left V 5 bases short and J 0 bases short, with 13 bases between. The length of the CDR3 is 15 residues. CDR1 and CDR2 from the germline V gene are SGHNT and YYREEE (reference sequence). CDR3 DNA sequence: TGTGCCAGCAGAATTAGGGGAGCGAGCACAGATACGCAGTATTTT. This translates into CASRIRGASTDTQYF. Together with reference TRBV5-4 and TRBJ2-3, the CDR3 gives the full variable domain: ETGVTQSPTHLIKTRGQQVTLRCSSQSGHNTVSWYQQALGQGPQFIFQYYREEENGRGNFPPRFSGLQFPNYSSELNVNALELDDSALYLCASRIRGASTDTQYFGPGTRLTVL.

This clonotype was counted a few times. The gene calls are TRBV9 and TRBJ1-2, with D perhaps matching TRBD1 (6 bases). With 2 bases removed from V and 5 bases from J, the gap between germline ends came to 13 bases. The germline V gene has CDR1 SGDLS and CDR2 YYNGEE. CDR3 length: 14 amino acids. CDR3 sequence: CASSVYSGDYGYTF. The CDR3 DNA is TGTGCCAGCAGCGTTTATTCAGGGGATTATGGCTACACCTTC.

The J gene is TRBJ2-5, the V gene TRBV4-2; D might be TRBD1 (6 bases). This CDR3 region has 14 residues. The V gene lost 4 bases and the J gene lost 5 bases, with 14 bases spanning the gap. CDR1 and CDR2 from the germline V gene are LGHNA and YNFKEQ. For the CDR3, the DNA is TGTGCCAGCAGCCGGTGGCTCCAGGGGGAGACCCAGTACTTC. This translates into CASSRWLQGETQYF.

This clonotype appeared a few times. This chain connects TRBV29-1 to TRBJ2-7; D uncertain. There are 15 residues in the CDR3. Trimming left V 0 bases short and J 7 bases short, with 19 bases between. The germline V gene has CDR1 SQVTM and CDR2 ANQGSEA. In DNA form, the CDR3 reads TGCAGCGTTGAAGATCGGCCGGGTTTGGCCTTGGAGCAGTACTTC. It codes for CSVEDRPGLALEQYF.

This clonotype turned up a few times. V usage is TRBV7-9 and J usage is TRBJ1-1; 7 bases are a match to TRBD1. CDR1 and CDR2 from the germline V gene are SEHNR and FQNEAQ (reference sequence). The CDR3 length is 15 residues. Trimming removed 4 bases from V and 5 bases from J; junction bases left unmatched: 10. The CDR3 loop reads CASSYGTGVRTEAFF. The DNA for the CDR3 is TGTGCCAGCAGCTACGGAACAGGGGTCAGGACTGAAGCTTTCTTT.

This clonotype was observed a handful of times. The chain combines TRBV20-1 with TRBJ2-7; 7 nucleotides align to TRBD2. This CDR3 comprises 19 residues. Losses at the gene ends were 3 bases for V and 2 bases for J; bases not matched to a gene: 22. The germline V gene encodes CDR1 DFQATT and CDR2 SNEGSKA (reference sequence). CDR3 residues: CSARSLGGLAEQDAYEQYF. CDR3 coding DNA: TGCAGTGCTAGGTCGCTAGGTGGGCTAGCGGAACAAGACGCCTACGAGCAGTACTTC.

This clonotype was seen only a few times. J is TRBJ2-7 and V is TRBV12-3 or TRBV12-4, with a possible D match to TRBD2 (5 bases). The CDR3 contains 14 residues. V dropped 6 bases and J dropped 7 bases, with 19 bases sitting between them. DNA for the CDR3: TGTGCCAGCAGCCAATCCGGGAAACCGAGGGAGCAGTACTTC. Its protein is CASSQSGKPREQYF.

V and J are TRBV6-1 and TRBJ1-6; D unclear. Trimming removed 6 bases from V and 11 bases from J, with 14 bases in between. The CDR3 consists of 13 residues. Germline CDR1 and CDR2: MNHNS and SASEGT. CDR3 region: CASSVLGSPPLHF. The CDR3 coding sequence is TGTGCCAGCAGCGTTTTAGGATCCCCACCCCTCCACTTT.

The CDR3: CSVAGTAMNTEAFF. The CDR3 DNA reads TGCAGCGTTGCCGGGACAGCAATGAACACTGAAGCTTTCTTT. The genes are TRBV29-1 and TRBJ1-1; the match to TRBD1 covers 7 bases. This CDR3 has 14 amino acids. V lost 4 bases to trimming and J lost 0 bases; unmatched junction nucleotides: 5. Germline V gene sequence: CDR1 SQVTM, CDR2 ANQGSEA.

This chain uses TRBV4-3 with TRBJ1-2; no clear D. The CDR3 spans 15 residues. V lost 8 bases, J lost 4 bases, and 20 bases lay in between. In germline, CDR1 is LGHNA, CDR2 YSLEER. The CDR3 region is CASQESTLNPYGYTF. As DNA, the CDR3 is TGCGCCAGCCAAGAGTCTACTCTGAACCCCTATGGCTACACCTTC.

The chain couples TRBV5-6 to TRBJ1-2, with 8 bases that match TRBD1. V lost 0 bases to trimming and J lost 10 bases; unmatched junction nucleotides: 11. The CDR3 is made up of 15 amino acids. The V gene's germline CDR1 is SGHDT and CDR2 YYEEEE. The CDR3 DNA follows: TGTGCCAGCAGCTTGGGGGGACAGGTGAGGAATGACTACACCTTC. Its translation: CASSLGGQVRNDYTF.

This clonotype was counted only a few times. CDR3 bases: TGTGCCAGCCGGGCCGGGACGGATTTTCAAGAGACCCAGTACTTC. Its translation: CASRAGTDFQETQYF. The rearrangement links TRBV6-1 to TRBJ2-5, with D perhaps assigned TRBD1 or TRBD2 (5 bases each). The CDR3 is 15 residues long. CDR1 and CDR2 from the germline V gene are MNHNS and SASEGT. The V end was cut by 8 bases, the J end by 2 bases, with 18 bases between.

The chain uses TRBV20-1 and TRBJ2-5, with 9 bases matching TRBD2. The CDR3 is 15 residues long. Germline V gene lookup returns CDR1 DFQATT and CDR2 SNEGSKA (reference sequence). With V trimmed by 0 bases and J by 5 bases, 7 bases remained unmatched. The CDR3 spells CSARDPAGGGETQYF. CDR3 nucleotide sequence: TGCAGTGCTAGAGATCCAGCGGGGGGCGGGGAGACCCAGTACTTC.

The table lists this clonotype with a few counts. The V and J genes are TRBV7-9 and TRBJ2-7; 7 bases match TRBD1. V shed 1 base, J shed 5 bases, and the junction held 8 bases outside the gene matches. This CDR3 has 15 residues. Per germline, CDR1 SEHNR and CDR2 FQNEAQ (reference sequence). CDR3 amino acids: CASSLGETGTHEQYF. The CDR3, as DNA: TGTGCCAGCAGCTTAGGCGAGACAGGGACCCACGAGCAGTACTTC.

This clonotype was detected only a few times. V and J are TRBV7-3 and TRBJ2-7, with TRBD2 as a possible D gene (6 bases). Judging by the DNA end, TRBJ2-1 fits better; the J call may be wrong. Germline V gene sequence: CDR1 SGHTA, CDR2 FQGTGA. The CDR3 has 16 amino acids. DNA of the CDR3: TGTGCCAGCAGCTTAGGCGGGACCGGTTCTTACAATGAGCAGTTCTTC. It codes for CASSLGGTGSYNEQFF.

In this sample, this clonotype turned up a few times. CDR3 DNA: TGTGCCAGCAGTGAAGCGCGGGCTTTCGGGGATGAGCAGTTCTTC. Amino acids: CASSEARAFGDEQFF. The V gene is TRBV6-1, the J gene TRBJ2-5, with D perhaps matching TRBD2 (5 bases). TRBJ2-1 explains the end of the DNA better; the J call may be wrong. Germline-derived CDR1 and CDR2 are MNHNS and SASEGT. The CDR3 spans 15 residues.

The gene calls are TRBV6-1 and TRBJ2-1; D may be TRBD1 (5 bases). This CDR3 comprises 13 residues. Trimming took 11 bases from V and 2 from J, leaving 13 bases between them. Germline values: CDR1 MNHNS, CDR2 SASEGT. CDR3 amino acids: CALAGSTYNEQFF. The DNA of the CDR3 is TGTGCCTTAGCAGGGTCTACCTACAATGAGCAGTTCTTC.

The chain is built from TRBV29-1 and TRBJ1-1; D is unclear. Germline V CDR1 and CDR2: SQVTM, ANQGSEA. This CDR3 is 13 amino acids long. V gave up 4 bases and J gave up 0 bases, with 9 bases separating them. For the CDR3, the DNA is TGCAGCGTTGTAAGGAGCCTGAACACTGAAGCTTTCTTT. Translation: CSVVRSLNTEAFF.

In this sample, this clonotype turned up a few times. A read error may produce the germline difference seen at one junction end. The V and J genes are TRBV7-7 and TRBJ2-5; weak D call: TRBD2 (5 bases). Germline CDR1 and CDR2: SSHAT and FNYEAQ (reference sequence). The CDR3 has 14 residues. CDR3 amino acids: CASSYRDGLETQYF. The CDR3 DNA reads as TGTGCTAGCAGCTACCGAGACGGACTGGAGACCCAGTACTTC.